Presented here are 16 T cell receptor beta chains from one specimen sequenced in a study of neurological immune-mediated disorders. TCRdb analysed the 5' RACE reads with MiXCR anew, one entry per CDR3 protein. The sample yields under 80,000 distinct CDR3 sequences, around 3.9% seen once. Sequenced: PBMCs. All receptors derive from a man aged 25-45 years with multiple sclerosis.

This clonotype was counted ten times or more. V and J are TRBV11-2 and TRBJ1-5; D is ambiguous. Germline CDR1 and CDR2: SGHAT and FQNNGV. Trimming took 5 bases from V and 0 from J, leaving 11 bases between them. This CDR3 is built from 15 residues. CDR3 bases: TGTGCCAGCAGCCCTGAAGGATATAGCAATCAGCCCCAGCATTTT. Protein sequence: CASSPEGYSNQPQHF.

This clonotype was recorded many times. The chain couples TRBV6-6 to TRBJ2-5, with D possibly being TRBD1 (7 bases). The germline V gene encodes CDR1 MNHNY and CDR2 SVGAGI (reference sequence). The V and J ends lost 6 bases and 5 bases respectively, with 16 bases between them. The CDR3 spans 14 residues. CDR3 sequence reads: CASRPSGGLETQYF. As DNA, the CDR3 is TGTGCCAGCAGGCCCTCAGGGGGACTCGAGACCCAGTACTTC.

This clonotype showed up many times. V usage is TRBV29-1 and J usage is TRBJ2-3; TRBD1 agrees at 8 bases. V gave up 1 base and J gave up 2 bases; unmatched junction bases: 5. CDR3 length: 15 amino acids. Germline CDR1 is SQVTM and CDR2 is ANQGSEA. The chain's CDR3 is CSVEGTDRDTDTQYF. In nucleotides, the CDR3 is TGCAGCGTTGAAGGGACGGACAGGGACACAGATACGCAGTATTTT.

This clonotype has at least ten counts. This sequence joins TRBV20-1 and TRBJ1-5; D is undetermined. Looked up from germline, CDR1 is DFQATT and CDR2 is SNEGSKA (reference sequence). The CDR3 is 15 amino acids. Trimming stripped 5 bases from V and 0 bases from J, with 14 bases between. The CDR3 region has the DNA TGCAGTGCTCGGGCGGGCGGTTATAGCAATCAGCCCCAGCATTTT. It specifies CSARAGGYSNQPQHF.

This chain uses TRBV10-1 with TRBJ2-7; D is undetermined. Trimming pared 7 bases from V and 4 bases from J, leaving 14 bases between. The CDR3 is 13 residues long. Germline CDR1 is WNHNN and CDR2 is SYGVQD (reference sequence). The CDR3 spells CASTPQSGYEQYF. As DNA, the CDR3 is TGCGCCAGCACTCCACAGTCAGGATACGAGCAGTACTTC.

This clonotype was counted between two and nine times. The rearrangement links TRBV4-3 to TRBJ2-7, with D tentatively TRBD1 (6 bases). Looked up from germline, CDR1 is LGHNA and CDR2 is YSLEER. V was clipped by 0 bases and J by 3 bases, with 12 bases between them. CDR3 length equals 15 residues. The CDR3 DNA sequence: TGCGCCAGCAGCCAAGATATGAAGACAGGCTACGAGCAGTACTTC. This sequence encodes CASSQDMKTGYEQYF.

Ten or more counts support this clonotype. The gene calls are TRBV9 and TRBJ2-5; the D gene is possibly TRBD2 (5 bases). V lost 0 bases and J lost 8, with 17 bases in between. The CDR3 is 15 residues long. Per germline, CDR1 SGDLS and CDR2 YYNGEE. The CDR3 DNA is TGTGCCAGCAGCGTAGAGGCCCTGGACTCCTCAACCCAGTACTTC. Residues: CASSVEALDSSTQYF.

This clonotype was detected many times. The chain employs TRBV10-3 and TRBJ2-7; maybe TRBD1 (5 bases). Germline V gene lookup returns CDR1 ENHRY and CDR2 SYGVKD. The CDR3 runs to 15 residues. The V end was cut by 3 bases, the J end by 1 base, with 13 bases between. The CDR3 region has the DNA TGTGCCATCAGTGACGGTAAGGACATTTCCTACGAGCAGTACTTC. This sequence encodes CAISDGKDISYEQYF.

This clonotype was seen at least ten times. The chain carries TRBV20-1 and TRBJ1-1; a possible D gene is TRBD1 (6 bases). The CDR3 runs to 13 residues. V gave up 3 bases and J gave up 6 bases, with 14 bases separating them. Germline assignment: CDR1 DFQATT and CDR2 SNEGSKA (reference sequence). The CDR3 nucleotides are TGCAGTGCTAGTATAGGGGGATACGCTGAAGCTTTCTTT. This gives the protein CSASIGGYAEAFF.

Ten or more counts support this clonotype. The chain employs TRBV27 and TRBJ2-7; unclear D gene. Looked up from germline, CDR1 is MNHEY and CDR2 is SMNVEV (reference sequence). The CDR3 sequence is 15 residues long. Trimming took 4 bases from V and 0 from J, leaving 13 bases between them. In nucleotides, the CDR3 is TGTGCCAGCAGTTGGTCAGGCAGGAGCTCCTACGAGCAGTACTTC. Residues: CASSWSGRSSYEQYF.

This clonotype was seen many times. The chain links TRBV6-5 to TRBJ2-1, with a weak D call TRBD1 (6 bases). V lost 8 bases, J lost 7 bases, and 12 bases lay in between. The CDR3 is made up of 12 amino acids. Germline V CDR1 and CDR2: MNHEY, SVGAGI. CDR3 residues: CASRTGWNEQFF. As DNA, the CDR3 is TGTGCCAGCCGAACAGGGTGGAATGAGCAGTTCTTC.

At least ten counts were recorded for this clonotype. V is TRBV29-1 and J is TRBJ2-7, with 9 bases lining up with TRBD1. This CDR3 has 15 amino acids. From germline, CDR1 is SQVTM and CDR2 ANQGSEA. The trim removed 3 bases at V and 2 bases at J, leaving 8 bases unmatched. The CDR3: CSVDGFGTGTYEQYF. The CDR3 region has the DNA TGCAGCGTTGATGGCTTCGGGACAGGGACCTACGAGCAGTACTTC.

At least ten counts were recorded for this clonotype. V is TRBV5-1 and J is TRBJ2-5, with D possibly being TRBD1 (5 bases). V lost 6 bases and J lost 5, with 14 bases in between. This CDR3 is 13 amino acids long. The germline CDR1 and CDR2 sequences are SGHRS and YFSETQ. CDR3: CASTIQGVETQYF. CDR3 DNA: TGCGCCAGCACGATTCAAGGGGTGGAGACCCAGTACTTC.

The table lists this clonotype with many counts. The chain has TRBV5-1 and TRBJ2-7; 8 positions agree with TRBD1. V lost 1 base, J lost 5 bases, and 11 bases stayed unmatched. CDR3 length equals 16 residues. In germline, CDR1 is SGHRS, CDR2 YFSETQ. CDR3 sequence: CASSLFRGQGANEQYF. The CDR3 DNA sequence: TGCGCCAGCAGCTTGTTTCGGGGTCAGGGGGCGAACGAGCAGTACTTC.

In this sample, this clonotype turned up many times. This chain joins TRBV20-1 and TRBJ2-4; 8 bases align to TRBD2. V dropped 6 bases and J dropped 7; count of bases not matched to a gene: 11. Germline V gives CDR1 DFQATT, CDR2 SNEGSKA (reference sequence). The length of the CDR3 is 14 residues. For the CDR3, the DNA is TGCAGTGCCCCGCAAGCGGGGGACCGTAACATTCAGTACTTC. It translates to CSAPQAGDRNIQYF.

This clonotype came up many times. The chain employs TRBV9 and TRBJ2-2; D call uncertain. This CDR3 is 12 amino acids long. Trimming cost V 6 bases and J 7 bases, with 10 bases left between them. Germline V gene sequence: CDR1 SGDLS, CDR2 YYNGEE. CDR3 sequence reads: CASTSGDGELFF. CDR3 nucleotides: TGTGCCAGCACCTCTGGGGACGGGGAGCTGTTTTTT.